This T cell receptor (beta chain) was recovered during a study of cytomegalovirus exposure and HLA in healthy donors. About this clone: Its specificity is unknown.

Germline CDR1 SGHTS, CDR2 YDEGEE. V was pared by 2 bases and J by 2 bases, with 11 bases between. CDR3 size: 15 residues. The PCR ran on 60 Vbeta and 13 Jbeta primers. The assay was immunoSEQ multiplex PCR, and TCRdb's table has in-frame clones only and misses some. The ten top clones account for approximately 0.6%, within a sample of around 120,000 clones. Whole-study findings and limits: Later work showed greater clonal expansion in HLA-associated TCR beta chains than in equally common others. Based on reports, TCR beta sequences accurately predicted HLA-A and HLA-B alleles for most subjects. Overall, roughly 150 TCR beta chains were annotated as cytomegalovirus-associated.

This receptor was taken from a man over 45 in good health and CMV-seronegative. Sequencing was carried out using PBMCs. The chain combines TRBV5-8 with TRBJ1-3; D unresolved. CDR3 residues: CASSFWARAGNTIYF. The CDR3 DNA is TGTGCCAGCAGCTTCTGGGCTCGCGCTGGAAACACCATATATTTT.